A selection of T cell receptor beta chains follows, all from one sample in a study of blood T cell repertoires in COVID-19. The assay was immunoSEQ multiplex PCR, and TCRdb's table has in-frame clones only and misses some. The data contain about 140,000 clones, 87% of them seen just once; the ten biggest clones take up 4.3%. Sequencing was carried out using peripheral blood. The source is a middle-aged woman with acute or convalescent COVID-19. CDR3s include the opening cysteine and the closing phenylalanine or tryptophan. Fields, in order: CDR3 protein, CDR3 DNA, D gene, J gene, clone size, V gene. The D gene is left open where the match is weak. A row's size may be missing; if present it is once, few, many or a size class.

CDR3aa: CAISPSSGNTIYF
CDR3nt: TGTGCCATCAGTCCGAGCTCTGGAAACACCATATATTTT
d_gene: .
j_gene: TRBJ1-3
abundance: .
v_gene: TRBV10-3

CDR3aa: CASSPTGTGGGYTF
CDR3nt: TGTGCCAGCAGCCCTACCGGGACAGGGGGCGGCTACACCTTC
d_gene: TRBD1
j_gene: TRBJ1-2
abundance: .
v_gene: TRBV11-2

CDR3aa: CASLPAGGYNEQFF
CDR3nt: TGTGCCAGCCTCCCCGCGGGAGGTTACAATGAGCAGTTCTTC
d_gene: TRBD2
j_gene: TRBJ2-1
abundance: few
v_gene: TRBV27

CDR3aa: CASSVLTQTPEAFF
CDR3nt: TGTGCCAGCAGCGTCCTGACTCAGACCCCTGAAGCTTTCTTT
d_gene: .
j_gene: TRBJ1-1
abundance: .
v_gene: TRBV7-2

CDR3aa: CAPVGSNEKLFF
CDR3nt: TGTGCCCCAGTTGGGAGTAATGAAAAACTGTTTTTT
d_gene: .
j_gene: TRBJ1-4
abundance: .
v_gene: TRBV21-1

CDR3aa: CASRRVNTEAFF
CDR3nt: TGTGCGAGCCGGAGGGTAAACACTGAAGCTTTCTTT
d_gene: .
j_gene: TRBJ1-1
abundance: .
v_gene: TRBV12-3/TRBV12-4

CDR3aa: CASSQGGQPQHF
CDR3nt: TGTGCCAGCAGCCAAGGGGGTCAGCCCCAGCATTTT
d_gene: .
j_gene: TRBJ1-5
abundance: .
v_gene: TRBV5-4

CDR3aa: CATSRSSAGRTDTQYF
CDR3nt: TGTGCCACCAGCCGCTCGTCAGCGGGACGTACAGATACGCAGTATTTT
d_gene: TRBD2
j_gene: TRBJ2-3
abundance: few
v_gene: TRBV15

CDR3aa: CASSYGRLVGNEKLFF
CDR3nt: TGTGCCAGCAGTTACGGCAGGCTGGTTGGAAATGAAAAACTGTTTTTT
d_gene: .
j_gene: TRBJ1-4
abundance: .
v_gene: TRBV6-5

CDR3aa: CASTRDRGFVHF
CDR3nt: TGTGCCAGCACCCGGGACAGGGGATTTGTCCACTTT
d_gene: TRBD1
j_gene: TRBJ1-6
abundance: .
v_gene: TRBV12-3/TRBV12-4

CDR3aa: CASSPPTRVGGYTF
CDR3nt: TGTGCCAGCTCACCACCCACCAGGGTCGGAGGCTACACCTTC
d_gene: .
j_gene: TRBJ1-2
abundance: few
v_gene: TRBV18

CDR3aa: CASSPGGGLQHF
CDR3nt: TGTGCCAGCAGTCCAGGGGGCGGTCTCCAGCATTTT
d_gene: TRBD1
j_gene: TRBJ1-5
abundance: .
v_gene: TRBV6-5

CDR3aa: CSVVGGRARFYTF
CDR3nt: TGCAGCGTGGTTGGGGGCAGGGCCCGGTTCTACACCTTC
d_gene: .
j_gene: TRBJ1-2
abundance: .
v_gene: TRBV29-1

CDR3aa: CASSFSDNYGYTF
CDR3nt: TGTGCCAGTAGTTTCAGCGATAACTATGGCTACACCTTC
d_gene: .
j_gene: TRBJ1-2
abundance: .
v_gene: TRBV19

CDR3aa: CASNRAYNYGYTF
CDR3nt: TGCGCCAGCAACAGGGCCTATAACTATGGCTACACCTTC
d_gene: .
j_gene: TRBJ1-2
abundance: .
v_gene: TRBV23-1

CDR3aa: CASSQDGDSSGANVLTF
CDR3nt: TGCGCCAGCAGCCAAGATGGGGACAGCTCTGGGGCCAACGTCCTGACTTTC
d_gene: TRBD1
j_gene: TRBJ2-6
abundance: medium-sized
v_gene: TRBV4-3

CDR3aa: CASSLTTGSNQPQHF
CDR3nt: TGTGCCAGCAGCCTAACGACAGGGTCCAATCAGCCCCAGCATTTT
d_gene: TRBD1
j_gene: TRBJ1-5
abundance: .
v_gene: TRBV3-1/TRBV3-2

CDR3aa: CASSEWRGRVEKLFF
CDR3nt: TGTGCCAGCAGTGAATGGCGGGGGCGCGTTGAAAAACTGTTTTTT
d_gene: .
j_gene: TRBJ1-4
abundance: .
v_gene: TRBV25-1

CDR3aa: CASSLGGTGRGNTEAFF
CDR3nt: TGTGCCAGCAGCTTAGGGGGGACAGGGAGGGGTAACACTGAAGCTTTCTTT
d_gene: TRBD1
j_gene: TRBJ1-1
abundance: .
v_gene: TRBV7-2

CDR3aa: CASSPRGTGGYEQYF
CDR3nt: TGTGCCAGCAGCCCCCGTGGGACAGGGGGCTACGAGCAGTACTTC
d_gene: TRBD1
j_gene: TRBJ2-7
abundance: .
v_gene: TRBV27

CDR3aa: CAWSKGQGVWYGYTF
CDR3nt: TGTGCCTGGAGTAAAGGACAGGGAGTATGGTATGGCTACACCTTC
d_gene: TRBD1
j_gene: TRBJ1-2
abundance: .
v_gene: TRBV30

CDR3aa: CASTATSGTDTQYF
CDR3nt: TGTGCCAGCACTGCCACTAGCGGTACAGATACGCAGTATTTT
d_gene: TRBD2
j_gene: TRBJ2-3
abundance: once
v_gene: TRBV2

CDR3aa: CASSWTGDGNQPQHF
CDR3nt: TGTGCCAGCAGTTGGACAGGGGATGGCAATCAGCCCCAGCATTTT
d_gene: TRBD1
j_gene: TRBJ1-5
abundance: .
v_gene: TRBV2

CDR3aa: CASSRSDRGWDQPQHF
CDR3nt: TGTGCCAGTAGTCGGTCGGACAGGGGATGGGATCAGCCCCAGCATTTT
d_gene: TRBD1
j_gene: TRBJ1-5
abundance: .
v_gene: TRBV19

CDR3aa: CASSLWASGSHNEQFF
CDR3nt: TGTGCCAGCAGCTTGTGGGCTAGCGGGAGCCACAATGAGCAGTTCTTC
d_gene: TRBD2
j_gene: TRBJ2-1
abundance: .
v_gene: TRBV13

CDR3aa: CASSLGTDTEAFF
CDR3nt: TGCGCCAGCAGCTTGGGAACAGACACTGAAGCTTTCTTT
d_gene: .
j_gene: TRBJ1-1
abundance: .
v_gene: TRBV5-1

CDR3aa: CASSFRDSSYNEQFF
CDR3nt: TGTGCCAGCAGCTTCCGGGACAGCTCCTACAATGAGCAGTTCTTC
d_gene: TRBD1
j_gene: TRBJ2-1
abundance: few
v_gene: TRBV7-9

CDR3aa: CASSPPAEGRSPLHF
CDR3nt: TGTGCCAGCAGCCCCCCTGCAGAGGGTCGTTCACCCCTCCACTTT
d_gene: .
j_gene: TRBJ1-6
abundance: .
v_gene: TRBV11-2

CDR3aa: CASSDSLGLAGGEFYNEQFF
CDR3nt: TGTGCCAGCAGTGACTCTCTGGGACTAGCGGGAGGTGAATTCTACAATGAGCAGTTCTTC
d_gene: TRBD2
j_gene: TRBJ2-1
abundance: few
v_gene: TRBV6-4

CDR3aa: CASSGRQGRTNEQFF
CDR3nt: TGCGCCAGCAGCGGAAGGCAGGGGCGAACCAATGAGCAGTTCTTC
d_gene: .
j_gene: TRBJ2-1
abundance: .
v_gene: TRBV5-1

CDR3aa: CASSQQEAYEGLPNF
CDR3nt: TGTGCCAGCAGCCAACAGGAGGCCTACGAAGGCCTCCCAAATTTT
d_gene: .
j_gene: TRBJ2-3
abundance: .
v_gene: TRBV4-2

CDR3aa: CASAGGLTEAFF
CDR3nt: TGTGCCAGCGCGGGGGGGCTAACTGAAGCTTTCTTT
d_gene: .
j_gene: TRBJ1-1
abundance: .
v_gene: TRBV28

CDR3aa: CASSDKQGEDSPLHF
CDR3nt: TGTGCCAGCAGTGACAAACAGGGGGAAGATTCACCCCTCCACTTT
d_gene: TRBD1
j_gene: TRBJ1-6
abundance: medium-sized
v_gene: TRBV6-4

CDR3aa: CASSFGGSSYEQYF
CDR3nt: TGTGCCAGCAGCTTCGGGGGGAGCTCCTACGAGCAGTACTTC
d_gene: TRBD2
j_gene: TRBJ2-7
abundance: .
v_gene: TRBV7-9

CDR3aa: CASSLDGGSTDTQYF
CDR3nt: TGTGCCAGCAGCTTAGACGGGGGGAGCACAGATACGCAGTATTTT
d_gene: TRBD2
j_gene: TRBJ2-3
abundance: .
v_gene: TRBV7-2

CDR3aa: CASSLTGGANYGYTF
CDR3nt: TGCGCCAGCAGCTTGACAGGGGGCGCTAACTATGGCTACACCTTC
d_gene: TRBD1
j_gene: TRBJ1-2
abundance: .
v_gene: TRBV5-1

CDR3aa: CASSHPLGTTDGYTF
CDR3nt: TGTGCCAGCTCACACCCTTTGGGGACAACGGATGGCTACACCTTC
d_gene: .
j_gene: TRBJ1-2
abundance: .
v_gene: TRBV18

CDR3aa: CASSLGDVTGELFF
CDR3nt: TGTGCCAGCAGCCTCGGAGATGTCACCGGGGAGCTGTTTTTT
d_gene: .
j_gene: TRBJ2-2
abundance: .
v_gene: TRBV6-5

CDR3aa: CASSRPAGGPSGANVLTF
CDR3nt: TGTGCCAGCTCACGTCCGGCAGGGGGTCCCTCCGGGGCCAACGTCCTGACTTTC
d_gene: TRBD1
j_gene: TRBJ2-6
abundance: .
v_gene: TRBV18

CDR3aa: CASSPQGPSGANVLTF
CDR3nt: TGTGCCAGCTCACCGCAGGGCCCCTCTGGGGCCAACGTCCTGACTTTC
d_gene: .
j_gene: TRBJ2-6
abundance: .
v_gene: TRBV18

CDR3aa: CASRSAVGANSPLHF
CDR3nt: TGCGCCAGCAGGAGCGCAGTGGGAGCTAATTCACCCCTCCACTTT
d_gene: .
j_gene: TRBJ1-6
abundance: .
v_gene: TRBV5-1

CDR3aa: CASRILAGGRTQYF
CDR3nt: TGTGCCAGCAGGATACTAGCGGGAGGGCGAACCCAGTACTTC
d_gene: TRBD2
j_gene: TRBJ2-5
abundance: .
v_gene: TRBV6-5

CDR3aa: CSASARGNTEAFF
CDR3nt: TGCAGTGCTAGTGCACGAGGGAACACTGAAGCTTTCTTT
d_gene: .
j_gene: TRBJ1-1
abundance: .
v_gene: TRBV20-1

CDR3aa: CAWGYGYEKLFF
CDR3nt: TGTGCCTGGGGCTACGGTTATGAAAAACTGTTTTTT
d_gene: .
j_gene: TRBJ1-4
abundance: few
v_gene: TRBV30

CDR3aa: CASSEFSGGVYGYTF
CDR3nt: TGTGCCAGCAGTGAGTTTTCAGGGGGCGTATATGGCTACACCTTC
d_gene: TRBD1
j_gene: TRBJ1-2
abundance: few
v_gene: TRBV6-1

CDR3aa: CASSLGETQYF
CDR3nt: TGTGCCAGCAGTTTGGGCGAGACCCAGTACTTC
d_gene: .
j_gene: TRBJ2-5
abundance: .
v_gene: TRBV12-3/TRBV12-4

CDR3aa: CASSRIRTSVYNEQFF
CDR3nt: TGTGCCAGCAGCCGGATACGGACTAGCGTATACAATGAGCAGTTCTTC
d_gene: TRBD2
j_gene: TRBJ2-1
abundance: few
v_gene: TRBV11-2

CDR3aa: CASSHVAGGYNEQFF
CDR3nt: TGTGCCAGCAGCCACGTAGCGGGGGGGTACAATGAGCAGTTCTTC
d_gene: TRBD2
j_gene: TRBJ2-1
abundance: .
v_gene: TRBV3-1/TRBV3-2

CDR3aa: CASSLRLSGGSMNTGELFF
CDR3nt: TGTGCCAGCAGCCTAAGACTGTCGGGAGGGTCAATGAACACCGGGGAGCTGTTTTTT
d_gene: TRBD2
j_gene: TRBJ2-2
abundance: .
v_gene: TRBV11-2

CDR3aa: CSASSGTEAFF
CDR3nt: TGCAGTGCTAGCTCGGGCACTGAAGCTTTCTTT
d_gene: .
j_gene: TRBJ1-1
abundance: .
v_gene: TRBV20-1

CDR3aa: CASSYDSYNSPLHF
CDR3nt: TGTGCCAGCAGTTATGACAGTTACAATTCACCCCTCCACTTT
d_gene: .
j_gene: TRBJ1-6
abundance: .
v_gene: TRBV27